This passage covers 14 T cell receptor beta chains from one sample sequenced in a study of blood T cell repertoires in COVID-19. Profiling relied on immunoSEQ multiplex PCR, and the TCRdb table lists in-frame clones only, not all of them. The sample yields just under 150,000 clones, about nine tenths seen once. The specimen was peripheral blood. The receptors originated from a man aged 50 or older who had recovered from COVID-19.

The chain has TRBV11-2 and TRBJ1-1; D possibly corresponds to TRBD1 (6 bases). The CDR3 consists of 14 residues. Between the trimmed V and J ends, which lost 6 bases and 2 bases, there was a span of 13 bases. Germline CDR1 is SGHAT and CDR2 is FQNNGV. The CDR3 reads CASSSGGGNTEAFF. CDR3 sequence (DNA): TGTGCCAGCAGTTCTGGGGGCGGAAACACTGAAGCTTTCTTT.

A few counts support this clone. The chain recombines TRBV4-3 with TRBJ2-7; D unresolved. V was pared by 0 bases and J by 2 bases, with 11 bases between. The CDR3 extends over 15 amino acids. Germline V gene data show CDR1 as LGHNA and CDR2 as YSLEER. CDR3 protein: CASSQDPLTTYEQYF. CDR3 bases: TGCGCCAGCAGCCAAGATCCACTCACGACCTACGAGCAGTACTTC.

This clone was seen just once. The chain couples TRBV7-3 to TRBJ2-1; a weak D match, TRBD2 (6 bases). Germline V gene sequence: CDR1 SGHTA, CDR2 FQGTGA. The V end was cut by 4 bases, the J end by 4 bases, with 11 bases between. The CDR3 covers 14 residues. CDR3 protein: CASSSPGEYNEQFF. The CDR3 nucleotides are TGTGCCAGCAGCTCACCGGGGGAATACAATGAGCAGTTCTTC.

This clone has a handful of counts. The CDR3 spells CASQPGQQTYEQYF. CDR3 DNA: TGTGCCAGCCAACCGGGACAGCAAACCTACGAGCAGTACTTC. The chain links TRBV18 to TRBJ2-7, with 7 bases identical to TRBD1. Germline V gene lookup returns CDR1 KGHSH and CDR2 LQKENI. The CDR3 is 14 residues long. Trimming at V came to 8 bases and at J to 2 bases, leaving 9 bases not matched to a gene. The whole variable domain, remainder taken from reference TRBV18 and TRBJ2-7, is NAGVMQNPRHLVRRRGQEARLRCSPMKGHSHVYWYRQLPEEGLKFMVYLQKENIIDESGMPKERFSAEFPKEGPSILRIQQVVRGDSAAYFCASQPGQQTYEQYFGPGTRLTVT.

The CDR3 reads CASTQGANTEAFF. The CDR3 DNA follows: TGTGCCAGCACCCAGGGGGCGAACACTGAAGCTTTCTTT. V gene TRBV2 combines with J gene TRBJ1-1, with TRBD1 matching over 8 bases. There are 13 residues in the CDR3. V trimming: 7 bases; J trimming: 1 base; junction bases outside the gene matches: 2. Germline V gene data show CDR1 as SNHLY and CDR2 as FYNNEI. Looking up the rest from reference TRBV2 and TRBJ1-1 gives the full variable domain: EPEVTQTPSHQVTQMGQEVILRCVPISNHLYFYWYRQILGQKVEFLVSFYNNEISEKSEIFDDQFSVERPDGSNFTLKIRSTKLEDSAMYFCASTQGANTEAFFGQGTRLTVV.

This chain joins TRBV10-1 and TRBJ1-1, with 7 positions matching TRBD1. V was clipped by 4 bases and J by 3 bases; unmatched bases: 2. Germline CDR1 is WNHNN and CDR2 is SYGVQD (reference sequence). This CDR3 has 13 amino acids. CDR3 loop: CASSAQGYTEAFF. Here the CDR3 DNA reads TGCGCCAGCAGTGCACAGGGGTACACTGAAGCTTTCTTT.

The rearrangement uses TRBV6-6 and TRBJ1-1, with 10 bases lining up with TRBD1. The J segment lost 5 bases and the V segment lost 5 bases, leaving 5 bases of the junction unmatched. The CDR3 loop spans 14 amino acids. Germline V lookup: CDR1 MNHNY, CDR2 SVGAGI (reference sequence). As DNA, the CDR3 is TGTGCCAGCAGTAGACAGGGGGCGAAGACTGAAGCTTTCTTT. Protein product: CASSRQGAKTEAFF.

This chain links TRBV6-5 with TRBJ1-2; 10 nucleotides match TRBD1. V shed 6 bases and J 8 bases; nucleotides not matched to a gene: 12. CDR1 is MNHEY, CDR2 SVGAGI, per germline. CDR3 size: 15 residues. Written as DNA, the CDR3 is TGTGCCAGCAGACATCGGGACAGGGGACGGGGAGGCTACACCTTC. Translating gives CASRHRDRGRGGYTF.

The V call is TRBV5-8, the J call TRBJ2-7, with a possible D match to TRBD2 (6 bases). The CDR3 contains 15 residues. Germline-derived CDR1 and CDR2 are SGHTS and YDEGEE. Between the trimmed V and J ends, which lost 0 bases and 3 bases, there was a span of 13 bases. CDR3 coding DNA: TGTGCCAGCAGCTTGGGTCCGGGACTGCTCTACGAGCAGTACTTC. Translation gives CASSLGPGLLYEQYF.

The chain uses TRBV11-2 and TRBJ2-3; 9 positions match TRBD1. The CDR3 is made up of 17 amino acids. Germline V CDR1 and CDR2: SGHAT, FQNNGV. V lost 8 bases and J lost 1; bases outside the gene matches: 13. This CDR3 is CASRRLGQGWGTDTQYF. Here the CDR3 DNA reads TGTGCCAGCCGCCGCCTAGGACAGGGGTGGGGCACAGATACGCAGTATTTT.

The CDR3 sequence: CASSGGTGENIQYF. DNA of the CDR3: TGCGCCAGCAGTGGGGGGACAGGAGAAAACATTCAGTACTTC. The chain is built from TRBV10-1 and TRBJ2-4; 8 bases are a match to TRBD1. CDR3 length: 14 amino acids. V shed 4 bases and J 5 bases; nucleotides not matched to a gene: 4. Looked up from germline, CDR1 is WNHNN and CDR2 is SYGVQD (reference sequence).

The chain has TRBV5-4 and TRBJ2-7; 7 bases map to TRBD1. Per germline, CDR1 SGHNT and CDR2 YYREEE (reference sequence). The CDR3 runs 14 residues. The junction had 7 bases not matched to a gene; V was cut back by 1 base and J by 6 bases. The CDR3 loop reads CASSLWQGVGEQYF. The DNA for the CDR3 is TGTGCCAGCAGCTTGTGGCAGGGGGTTGGCGAGCAGTACTTC.

The genes are TRBV9 and TRBJ2-7, with TRBD1 as a possible D gene (6 bases). Between the trimmed V and J ends, which lost 3 bases and 2 bases, there was a span of 12 bases. This CDR3 has 14 amino acids. Germline CDR1 SGDLS, CDR2 YYNGEE. The CDR3: CASSGGQPTYEQYF. In DNA, the CDR3 is TGTGCCAGCAGCGGCGGACAGCCGACCTACGAGCAGTACTTC.

In its sample, this clone was seen once. The chain combines TRBV4-1 with TRBJ2-1; D may be TRBD1 (6 bases). Trimming removed 0 bases at V and 7 bases at J, with 13 bases between. Looked up from germline, CDR1 is MGHRA and CDR2 is YSYEKL. The CDR3 sequence is 15 residues long. The CDR3 bases are TGCGCCAGCAGCCAAGATCTGACAGGTTGGAATGAGCAGTTCTTC. Translating gives CASSQDLTGWNEQFF.